This section outlines one TCR beta chain sequence together with its context. This record belongs to a study of blood T cell repertoires in COVID-19. Whole-study context: Acute-phase and convalescent COVID-19 samples originated in the United States, Italy and Spain. Sources were T cells, B-cell-depleted T cells, or PBMCs; the material itself was cDNA or gDNA.

Per the study methods: Amplified reference gene primers provided the basis for estimating nucleated cell counts. The data were produced by immunoSEQ multiplex PCR, yet TCRdb's version contains in-frame clones alone and is incomplete. V and J calls and clone size follow that table, whereas D and trimming were derived from the DNA. The data hold 88,000 or so clones, with 86% observed a single time. The source material was peripheral blood. This TCR was recovered from a man in his sixties with acute or convalescent COVID-19.

CDR3: CASSFTGGDYEQYF. For the CDR3, the DNA is TGCGCCAGCAGTTTTACGGGGGGGGACTACGAGCAGTACTTC. The chain recombines TRBV10-2 with TRBJ2-7; TRBD2 matches 8 bases. The CDR3 length is 14 residues. V shed 5 bases, J shed 3 bases, and the junction held 6 bases outside the gene matches. Germline CDR1 is WSHSY and CDR2 is SAAADI.